This section outlines one T cell receptor (beta chain) sequence together with its context. The data were obtained in a study of blood T cell repertoires in COVID-19. About the study: Acute and convalescent COVID-19 specimens originated in the United States, Italy and Spain. From T cells, B-cell-depleted T cells, or PBMCs came the material, which was cDNA or gDNA.

In the original workflow: By means of reference gene primer amplification, nucleated cell counts were estimated. Only in-frame clones appear in the TCRdb table, and some are missing; sequencing was by immunoSEQ multiplex PCR. V and J calls and clone size come straight from that table; D and trimming were deduced from the DNA. This sample has about 190,000 clones, with roughly 85% found just once. Germline V gives CDR1 LNHNV, CDR2 YYDKDF (reference sequence). V was clipped by 0 bases and J by 2 bases, with 15 bases between them. The CDR3 is 17 residues long. The sequencing input was peripheral blood. The rearrangement links TRBV15 to TRBJ2-3, with D possibly TRBD1 on 5 matching bases. The sequence was obtained from a woman aged 25 to 39 with acute or convalescent COVID-19. CDR3: CATSRDATAKYTDTQYF. The CDR3 nucleotides are TGTGCCACCAGCAGAGATGCGACAGCGAAATACACAGATACGCAGTATTTT.